The rows below give T cell receptor beta chains drawn from one sample of a study of preoperative IRX-2 immunotherapy in early breast cancer. The assay was immunoSEQ multiplex PCR, and TCRdb's table has in-frame clones only and misses some. This table has about 25,000 clones, around 95% appearing once. The starting material was tumor tissue, obtained after IRX-2 immunotherapy. These TCRs come from a human donor with breast cancer. Both conserved end residues are part of each CDR3. The D gene is left open where the match is weak. Some rows mark clone size as missing; the rest say once, few, many or name a class of expanded clone.

TRBJ1-4 | TRBV7-9 | . | . | TGTGCCAGCTCATTGAGGGAGAATGAAAAACTGTTTTTT | CASSLRENEKLFF
TRBJ1-1 | TRBV10-3 | . | . | TGTGCCATCAGTCTGACTCCTTGGAACACTGAAGCTTTCTTT | CAISLTPWNTEAFF
TRBJ1-5 | TRBV4-2 | . | . | TGTGCCAGCAGCCAAGGGAAAAAAGTCAGCAATCAGCCCCAGCATTTT | CASSQGKKVSNQPQHF
TRBJ2-5 | TRBV27 | once | TRBD2 | TGTGCCAGCAGGATTCGACTAGCGGGAGGGCCGGAGACCCAGTACTTC | CASRIRLAGGPETQYF
TRBJ2-7 | TRBV28 | . | TRBD1 | TGTGCCAGCATCCCCACAGGGGGCTTCGGCGAGCAGTACTTC | CASIPTGGFGEQYF
TRBJ2-7 | TRBV10-3 | . | . | TGTGCCACGGGACCGGACTATTCCTACGAGCAGTACTTC | CATGPDYSYEQYF
TRBJ1-5 | TRBV12-5 | . | . | TGTGCTAGTGGTTTTGGGGGCTACTATCAGCCCCAGCATTTT | CASGFGGYYQPQHF
TRBJ2-6 | TRBV11-2 | . | . | TGTGCCAGCAGCTTATGGGGATATGGGGCCAACGTCCTGACTTTC | CASSLWGYGANVLTF
TRBJ2-7 | TRBV7-3 | . | TRBD1 | TGTGCCAGCAGCTCCCGGGACAGGGGAGACGAGCAGTACTTC | CASSSRDRGDEQYF
TRBJ1-5 | TRBV11-2 | . | TRBD1 | TGTGCCAGCAAAGCCGGGACAGGGTTGGACAATCAGCCCCAGCATTTT | CASKAGTGLDNQPQHF
TRBJ2-1 | TRBV5-1 | . | TRBD2 | TGCGCCAGCAGCTTAAGAGCGGGGTCGAGCTCCTACAATGAGCAGTTCTTC | CASSLRAGSSSYNEQFF
TRBJ2-6 | TRBV7-9 | . | TRBD1 | TGTGCCAGCAGCCTTACAGGGGGCGGACGGGATTTGGCCAACGTCCTGACTTTC | CASSLTGGGRDLANVLTF
TRBJ1-1 | TRBV5-1 | . | . | TGCGCCAGCAGCCTAACATTGAACACTGAAGCTTTCTTT | CASSLTLNTEAFF
TRBJ1-5 | TRBV14 | . | . | TGTGCCAGCAGCCAAGGGGAAAGCAATCAGCCCCAGCATTTT | CASSQGESNQPQHF